Each of the 32 T cell receptor beta chains below was sequenced from the same sample in a study of blood T cell repertoires in COVID-19. The data were produced by immunoSEQ multiplex PCR, yet TCRdb's version contains in-frame clones alone and is incomplete. The repertoire holds 200,000 or so clones, around 82% seen once, with around 7.4% in the top ten. The sequencing input was PBMCs or T cells enriched from blood (not recorded which). The receptors originated from a woman in her forties with acute COVID-19.

The chain couples TRBV5-4 to TRBJ1-3; the match to TRBD1 covers 8 bases. Per the germline V gene, CDR1 is SGHNT and CDR2 is YYREEE (reference sequence). The CDR3 has 18 residues. The V and J ends lost 4 bases and 0 bases, in that order; junction bases with no gene match: 12. The CDR3 loop reads CASSLQGARSNSGNTIYF. The CDR3, as DNA: TGTGCCAGCAGCCTCCAGGGGGCGCGGAGTAACTCTGGAAACACCATATATTTT. The whole variable domain, remainder taken from reference TRBV5-4 and TRBJ1-3, is ETGVTQSPTHLIKTRGQQVTLRCSSQSGHNTVSWYQQALGQGPQFIFQYYREEENGRGNFPPRFSGLQFPNYSSELNVNALELDDSALYLCASSLQGARSNSGNTIYFGEGSWLTVV.

The V gene is TRBV2, the J gene TRBJ2-7, with TRBD1 matching over 7 bases. V dropped 6 bases and J dropped 1; count of bases not matched to a gene: 12. The length of the CDR3 is 16 residues. The germline V gene has CDR1 SNHLY and CDR2 FYNNEI. In DNA, the CDR3 is TGTGCCAGCAGCCGGACCCCTGGGACAGCTTCCTACGAGCAGTACTTC. Translation gives CASSRTPGTASYEQYF.

The V gene is TRBV5-1, the J gene TRBJ2-1; 10 bases fit TRBD2. This CDR3 comprises 16 residues. From germline, CDR1 is SGHRS and CDR2 YFSETQ. J lost 10 bases, V lost 0 bases, and 10 bases had no gene match. CDR3 residues: CASSLGSGRAEAEQFF. CDR3 nucleotides: TGCGCCAGCAGCTTGGGCAGCGGGAGGGCCGAGGCCGAGCAGTTCTTC.

The chain couples TRBV5-4 to TRBJ2-3, with 8 bases matching TRBD2. The V and J ends lost 3 bases and 4 bases, in that order; junction bases with no gene match: 4. Germline V gene data show CDR1 as SGHNT and CDR2 as YYREEE (reference sequence). CDR3 size: 14 residues. CDR3 in amino acids: CASSSGGPADTQYF. The CDR3, as DNA: TGTGCCAGCAGCTCGGGGGGGCCGGCAGATACGCAGTATTTT.

The chain has TRBV29-1 and TRBJ1-5; 7 nucleotides align to TRBD1. The germline V gene encodes CDR1 SQVTM and CDR2 ANQGSEA. Trimming took 4 bases from V and 1 from J; bases not matched to a gene: 4. CDR3 length: 14 residues. CDR3 coding DNA: TGCAGCGTTGCACCAGGGGGGAGCAATCAGCCCCAGCATTTT. It yields the protein CSVAPGGSNQPQHF.

The chain uses TRBV6-5 and TRBJ1-2; no reliable D call. Germline V gene data show CDR1 as MNHEY and CDR2 as SVGAGI. V gave up 8 bases and J gave up 0 bases, with 13 bases separating them. The CDR3 contains 14 residues. The CDR3 sequence: CASSRTAPNYGYTF. CDR3 nucleotides: TGTGCCAGCTCTCGTACAGCCCCTAACTATGGCTACACCTTC.

Only a few counts were recorded for this clone. This sequence joins TRBV30 and TRBJ1-1, with D unclear. This CDR3 region has 12 residues. The V and J ends lost 0 bases and 1 base respectively, with 3 bases between them. Germline CDR1 GTSNPN, CDR2 SVGIG (reference sequence). As DNA, the CDR3 is TGTGCCTGGAGTGTAGCGAACACTGAAGCTTTCTTT. The encoded protein is CAWSVANTEAFF. Complete variable domain (other parts from reference TRBV30 and TRBJ1-1): SQTIHQWPATLVQPVGSPLSLECTVEGTSNPNLYWYRQAAGRGLQLLFYSVGIGQISSEVPQNLSASRPQDRQFILSSKKLLLSDSGFYLCAWSVANTEAFFGQGTRLTVV.

The V and J genes are TRBV28 and TRBJ1-1, with D hard to call. V lost 5 bases to trimming and J lost 0 bases, with 13 bases between them. Looked up from germline, CDR1 is MDHEN and CDR2 is SYDVKM. The CDR3 is made up of 15 amino acids. DNA for the CDR3: TGTGCCAGCAGTCTTTCAGATTACATGAACACTGAAGCTTTCTTT. Amino acid sequence: CASSLSDYMNTEAFF.

The rearrangement uses TRBV24-1 and TRBJ2-1; 11 bases fit TRBD1. V shed 4 bases and J 6 bases; nucleotides not matched to a gene: 4. CDR3 length: 15 amino acids. Germline-derived CDR1 and CDR2 are KGHDR and SFDVKD. CDR3 region: CATSEWTGGLNEQFF. The DNA for the CDR3 is TGTGCCACCAGTGAATGGACAGGGGGCCTCAATGAGCAGTTCTTC.

V is TRBV5-1 and J is TRBJ1-6; no firm D call. The CDR3 contains 15 residues. V was shortened by 6 bases and J by 6 bases, with 16 bases between the two germline ends. Per the germline V gene, CDR1 is SGHRS and CDR2 is YFSETQ. The CDR3 DNA follows: TGCGCCAGCACCGCGGCGGGCGGGGTTAATTCACCCCTCCACTTT. Protein: CASTAAGGVNSPLHF.

The rearrangement uses TRBV5-1 and TRBJ2-3, with TRBD2 matching 9 bases. V was pared by 3 bases and J by 2 bases, with 4 bases of the junction left unmatched. Germline V gene sequence: CDR1 SGHRS, CDR2 YFSETQ. The CDR3 is made up of 15 amino acids. In nucleotides, the CDR3 is TGCGCCAGCAGCTATGGGACTAGCTTCACAGATACGCAGTATTTT. It is translated as CASSYGTSFTDTQYF.

The rearrangement uses TRBV5-1 and TRBJ1-6, with 7 bases lining up with TRBD1. This CDR3 is 14 amino acids long. CDR1 and CDR2 (germline): SGHRS, YFSETQ. J lost 7 bases, V lost 4 bases, and 5 bases had no gene match. The CDR3 loop is CASSLRTGNSPLHF. CDR3 bases: TGCGCCAGCAGCCTTCGGACAGGCAATTCACCCCTCCACTTT.

The chain recombines TRBV6-5 with TRBJ1-2, with a possible D match to TRBD1 (5 bases). Trimming stripped 5 bases from V and 4 bases from J, with 11 bases between. The CDR3 covers 13 residues. Germline V gives CDR1 MNHEY, CDR2 SVGAGI. The CDR3 nucleotides read TGTGCCAGCAGTCCGTCCGGGGGCTATGGCTACACCTTC. It translates to CASSPSGGYGYTF.

The rearrangement links TRBV5-1 to TRBJ2-1; TRBD1 matches 7 bases. The CDR3 length is 15 residues. The germline CDR1 and CDR2 sequences are SGHRS and YFSETQ. Trimming removed 9 bases from V and 0 bases from J; junction bases left unmatched: 9. For the CDR3, the DNA is TGCGCCACCAGTCGGGACAGAAGCTCCTACAATGAGCAGTTCTTC. Its translation: CATSRDRSSYNEQFF.

The chain carries TRBV6-2 or TRBV6-3 and TRBJ1-5; D gene ambiguous. This CDR3 comprises 14 residues. Trimming shortened V by 4 bases and J by 7 bases, and 14 bases separated the two germline ends. CDR1 and CDR2 from the germline V gene are MNHEY and SVGEGT. The DNA for the CDR3 is TGTGCCAGCAGTTGGCGGCGGGGTAAACAGCCCCAGCATTTT. It encodes CASSWRRGKQPQHF.

This clone was seen many times. The rearrangement links TRBV19 to TRBJ1-2; weak D call: TRBD1 (6 bases). The germline V and J ends were trimmed by 9 bases and 3 bases, with 17 bases remaining between them. This CDR3 spans 14 amino acids. Germline lookup yields CDR1 LNHDA and CDR2 SQIVND (reference sequence). The CDR3 here is CASKIQGPDYGYTF. CDR3 sequence (DNA): TGTGCCAGCAAAATCCAGGGGCCGGACTATGGCTACACCTTC.

This chain joins TRBV6-4 and TRBJ1-2, with D tentatively TRBD1 (6 bases). Between the trimmed V and J ends, which lost 5 bases and 4 bases, there was a span of 11 bases. This CDR3 has 13 residues. The germline gives CDR1 MRHNA, CDR2 SNTAGT. In DNA, the CDR3 is TGTGCCAGCAGTACATCACAGGGCTATGGCTACACCTTC. Translation gives CASSTSQGYGYTF.

The table lists this clone with many counts. The chain employs TRBV3-1 (or the pseudogene TRBV3-2) and TRBJ1-6, with D perhaps matching TRBD1 (5 bases). The germline V and J ends were trimmed by 1 base and 16 bases, with 14 bases remaining between them. Germline CDR1 is LGHDT and CDR2 is YNNKEL (reference sequence). The CDR3 extends over 13 amino acids. CDR3 residues: CASSQGGEYPLHF. As DNA, the CDR3 is TGTGCCAGCAGCCAAGGGGGGGAGTACCCACTCCACTTT.

The chain combines TRBV3-1 (or the pseudogene TRBV3-2) with TRBJ2-1; 10 bases are a match to TRBD2. With 1 base clipped from V and 9 bases from J, the junction kept 6 bases outside the gene matches. Per germline, CDR1 LGHDT and CDR2 YNNKEL (reference sequence). This CDR3 contains 15 residues. The CDR3 region is CASSQGLAGDIEQFF. The CDR3 DNA reads TGTGCCAGCAGCCAAGGTCTAGCGGGAGATATTGAGCAGTTCTTC.

This chain connects TRBV28 to TRBJ2-1, with D perhaps matching TRBD1 (6 bases). Germline V CDR1 and CDR2: MDHEN, SYDVKM. The V and J ends lost 11 bases and 6 bases respectively, with 11 bases between them. This CDR3 contains 11 residues. The CDR3 nucleotides read TGTGCCGGACAGTCCCGCAATGAGCAGTTCTTC. It is translated as CAGQSRNEQFF. Supplemented by reference TRBV28 and TRBJ2-1, the full variable domain reads DVKVTQSSRYLVKRTGEKVFLECVQDMDHENMFWYRQDPGLGLRLIYFSYDVKMKEKGDIPEGYSVSREKKERFSLILESASTNQTSMYLCAGQSRNEQFFGPGTRLTVL.

This rearrangement joins TRBV28 to TRBJ1-6; no reliable D call. Trimming stripped 3 bases from V and 7 bases from J, with 13 bases between. The CDR3 is 15 amino acids. Looked up from germline, CDR1 is MDHEN and CDR2 is SYDVKM. The CDR3 DNA reads TGTGCCAGCAGTTTGACCGGGTTCGAAAATTCACCCCTCCACTTT. Encoded protein: CASSLTGFENSPLHF. The variable domain in full, completed from reference TRBV28 and TRBJ1-6, reads DVKVTQSSRYLVKRTGEKVFLECVQDMDHENMFWYRQDPGLGLRLIYFSYDVKMKEKGDIPEGYSVSREKKERFSLILESASTNQTSMYLCASSLTGFENSPLHFGNGTRLTVT.

V gene TRBV18 combines with J gene TRBJ1-5; 8 positions match TRBD1. Germline V gene sequence: CDR1 KGHSH, CDR2 LQKENI. There are 15 residues in the CDR3. Germline trimming cut 2 bases from V and 5 bases from J; bases unmatched to any gene: 5. The CDR3 sequence: CASSPVGQGDQPQHF. The DNA of the CDR3 is TGTGCCAGCTCACCAGTTGGACAGGGCGATCAGCCCCAGCATTTT.

V usage is TRBV5-6 and J usage is TRBJ2-6; D not resolved. The CDR3 runs 18 residues. Deletions cut 3 bases from V and 0 bases from J, with 16 bases between. Germline CDR1 SGHDT, CDR2 YYEEEE. The CDR3 bases are TGTGCCAGCAGCTCCCTCGGGTCAATAGGCTCTGGGGCCAACGTCCTGACTTTC. This encodes CASSSLGSIGSGANVLTF.

This clone was picked up many times. The CDR3: CASSQEGAAGGGEKLFF. In DNA form, the CDR3 reads TGCGCCAGCAGCCAAGAGGGAGCGGCAGGGGGAGGTGAAAAACTGTTTTTT. J is TRBJ1-4 and V is TRBV4-1; 7 positions agree with TRBD1. The CDR3 runs 17 residues. The V gene end was trimmed by 0 bases and the J gene end by 7 bases; junction bases not matched to a gene: 11. Germline V gene data show CDR1 as MGHRA and CDR2 as YSYEKL.

In its sample, this clone was seen once. The chain carries TRBV14 and TRBJ1-2; 7 bases map to TRBD1. After removal of 4 bases from V and 6 bases from J, the junction contained 5 bases not matched to a gene. Germline V lookup: CDR1 SGHDN, CDR2 FVKESK. The CDR3 sequence is 13 residues long. As DNA, the CDR3 is TGTGCCAGCAGCCTAACAGGGGCCGATGGCTACACCTTC. Its translation is CASSLTGADGYTF.

V and J are TRBV29-1 and TRBJ2-7; 7 bases align to TRBD1. The CDR3 length is 14 residues. The V segment lost 6 bases and the J segment 0 bases; nucleotides outside the gene matches: 8. CDR1 is SQVTM and CDR2 is ANQGSEA in the germline V gene. CDR3: CSVPRGQSSYEQYF. The CDR3 DNA reads TGCAGCGTGCCTCGGGGACAGAGCTCCTACGAGCAGTACTTC.

The chain recombines TRBV30 with TRBJ1-1; 7 nucleotides align to TRBD1. This CDR3 is built from 14 residues. Unmatched junction bases numbered 10, after V lost 6 bases and J lost 3 bases. The germline gives CDR1 GTSNPN, CDR2 SVGIG (reference sequence). The CDR3 coding sequence is TGTGCCTGCCACTGCGCGGACAGGTACACTGAAGCTTTCTTT. Its translation: CACHCADRYTEAFF.

The CDR3 region is CASSFRGTDRAQYF. For the CDR3, the DNA is TGTGCCAGCAGCTTCAGGGGGACCGACAGGGCGCAGTACTTC. The chain carries TRBV5-4 and TRBJ2-7; TRBD1 matches at 7 bases. Trimming took 2 bases from V and 9 from J; bases not matched to a gene: 11. This CDR3 comprises 14 residues. Germline V CDR1 and CDR2: SGHNT, YYREEE (reference sequence).

The CDR3 DNA reads TGTGCCAGCTCACCAAGTGAACAGAACACTGAAGCTTTCTTT. Amino acids: CASSPSEQNTEAFF. The chain links TRBV18 to TRBJ1-1; D ambiguous. With 2 bases removed from V and 1 base from J, the gap between germline ends came to 8 bases. From germline, CDR1 is KGHSH and CDR2 LQKENI. The CDR3 loop spans 14 amino acids.

This clone was picked up one time. The chain links TRBV25-1 to TRBJ2-7, with 8 bases that match TRBD1. This CDR3 is built from 12 residues. Trimming removed 6 bases from V and 9 bases from J; junction bases left unmatched: 7. Germline CDR1 MGHDK, CDR2 SYGVNS. The CDR3 here is CASRTGETGQYF. The CDR3 DNA reads TGTGCCAGCAGGACAGGGGAAACGGGGCAGTACTTC.

V gene TRBV29-1 combines with J gene TRBJ1-1, with 8 bases fitting TRBD1. Germline-derived CDR1 and CDR2 are SQVTM and ANQGSEA. V trimming: 7 bases; J trimming: 4 bases; junction bases outside the gene matches: 8. The CDR3 loop spans 13 amino acids. The DNA of the CDR3 is TGCAGCGCCGGGCAGGGGGCACCCACTGAAGCTTTCTTT. Its protein is CSAGQGAPTEAFF.

The chain is built from TRBV30 and TRBJ2-6, with a possible D match to TRBD1 (6 bases). The CDR3 runs to 17 residues. The germline V and J ends were trimmed by 4 bases and 4 bases, with 20 bases remaining between them. Germline-derived CDR1 and CDR2 are GTSNPN and SVGIG (reference sequence). The CDR3 region has the DNA TGTGCCTGGAAAATACAGGGCCTGGAAACAGGGGCCAACGTCCTGACTTTC. It encodes CAWKIQGLETGANVLTF.